This T cell receptor beta chain was identified during a study of cytomegalovirus exposure and HLA in healthy donors. Overall study findings and caveats: Common viral pathogens (according to a later analysis) appeared linked to several of the most significant clusters. Later on, an analysis tied 15,000 to 20,000 TCR beta sequences to HLA alleles at 0.05 false discovery rate.

The PCR was carried out with 60 Vbeta primers and 13 Jbeta primers. TCRdb's copy holds only in-frame clones and misses some; the assay was immunoSEQ multiplex PCR. Altogether about 140,000 clones are present, around 80% being singletons, with the ten largest covering less than 1.5%. To note about this clone: Antigen specificity is unknown.

Germline V lookup: CDR1 LNHDA, CDR2 SQIVND (reference sequence). Germline trimming cut 3 bases from V and 0 bases from J; bases unmatched to any gene: 4. The CDR3 totals 16 residues. At sampling all donors were nominally healthy, likely with unrecorded immune exposures. The source of this sequence is a man aged 25-45 years in good health and CMV-seropositive. The chain couples TRBV19 to TRBJ2-3; TRBD2 agrees at 9 bases. Source material: PBMCs. The CDR3: CASSILAGRSTDTQYF. For the CDR3, the DNA is TGTGCCAGTAGTATCCTAGCGGGACGGAGCACAGATACGCAGTATTTT.